This record looks at one TCR beta chain sequence and its context. Its antigen remains unknown. Germline assignment: CDR1 LGHNA and CDR2 YNFKEQ. The CDR3 has 16 amino acids. The data belong to a study of T cells expressing NK-cell markers. About the study: Sorted CD3+CD56+NKG2C+, CD3+CD56+NKG2C- and CD3+CD56-NKG2C+ T cells provided the TCR beta repertoires.

Beta-chain TCR cDNA was generated via 5'RACE template switching with UMIs. With the 5' RACE reads reprocessed, TCRdb shows one record per CDR3 protein and no DNA. The sample's table shows 550,000 to 600,000 distinct CDR3 sequences. Findings and limits, study-wide: In several donors, these clonotypes also led the CD3+CD56-NKG2C+ fraction.

The sequence came from a man aged 18 to 29 in good health. The rearrangement links TRBV4-2 to TRBJ2-1. Material: blood T cells: a sorted CD56 or NKG2C T cell subset, CD4+ or CD8+ T cells, or bulk PBMC T cells (not recorded which). This CDR3 reads CASSQEQGSSYNEQFF.